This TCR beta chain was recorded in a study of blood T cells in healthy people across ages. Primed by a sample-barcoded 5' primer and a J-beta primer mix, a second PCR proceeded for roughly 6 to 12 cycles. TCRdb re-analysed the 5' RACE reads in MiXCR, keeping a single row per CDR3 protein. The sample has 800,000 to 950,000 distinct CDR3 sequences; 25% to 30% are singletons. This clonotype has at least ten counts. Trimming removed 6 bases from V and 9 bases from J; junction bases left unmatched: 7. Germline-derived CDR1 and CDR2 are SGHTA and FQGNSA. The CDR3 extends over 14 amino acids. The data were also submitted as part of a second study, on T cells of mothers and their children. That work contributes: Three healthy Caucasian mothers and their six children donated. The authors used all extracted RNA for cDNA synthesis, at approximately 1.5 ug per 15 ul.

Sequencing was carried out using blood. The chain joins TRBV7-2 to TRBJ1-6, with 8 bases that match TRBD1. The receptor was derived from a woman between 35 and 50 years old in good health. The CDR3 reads CASRPGGEGSPLHF. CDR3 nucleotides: TGTGCCAGCAGACCAGGGGGCGAAGGTTCACCCCTCCACTTT.